The rows below give T cell receptor beta chains drawn from one sample of a study of blood T cell repertoires in COVID-19. Using immunoSEQ multiplex PCR, the repertoire was profiled, and TCRdb retains in-frame clones only, with some absent. The data hold some 200,000 clones, with roughly four fifths observed a single time. The sample consisted of PBMCs or T cells enriched from blood (not recorded which). These receptors were obtained from a man aged 35 to 55 who had recovered from COVID-19. Both conserved end residues are part of each CDR3. The order of the fields is clone size, J gene, D gene, V gene, CDR3 protein, CDR3 DNA. A D gene is named only where the DNA matches it firmly. Part of the rows lack a size; the others show once, few, many or a class for expanded clones.

- TRBJ2-5 - TRBV7-2 CASSLVPGAPETQYF TGTGCCAGCAGCTTAGTTCCGGGAGCCCCAGAGACCCAGTACTTC
- TRBJ1-2 - TRBV7-9 CASSPPAGGGGYTF TGTGCCAGCAGCCCCCCGGCGGGGGGGGGCGGCTACACCTTC
- TRBJ2-7 TRBD2 TRBV30 CAWSSGGRYEQYF TGTGCCTGGAGTAGCGGGGGCCGCTACGAGCAGTACTTC
once TRBJ1-1 TRBD1 TRBV3-1/TRBV3-2 CASSPLQGSTEAFF TGTGCCAGCAGCCCACTACAGGGGAGCACTGAAGCTTTCTTT
- TRBJ1-2 TRBD1 TRBV5-5 CASSSDGTGNYGYTF TGTGCCAGCAGCTCGGACGGGACAGGGAACTATGGCTACACCTTC
- TRBJ1-6 TRBD1 TRBV27 CASSLRGRDNSPLHF TGTGCCAGCAGTTTAAGGGGGCGGGATAATTCACCCCTCCACTTT
- TRBJ1-2 - TRBV10-3 CAISEEAGAYGYTF TGTGCCATCAGTGAGGAGGCAGGGGCCTATGGCTACACCTTC
- TRBJ1-2 TRBD1 TRBV7-9 CASSLGDRGRSGF TGTGCCAGCAGCTTAGGGGACAGGGGCCGCTCCGGGTTC
- TRBJ1-6 - TRBV27 CASSLAGLSSPLHF TGTGCCAGCAGTTTGGCAGGGCTTTCTTCACCCCTCCACTTT
- TRBJ2-2 - TRBV18 CASSPQTTLNTGELFF TGTGCCAGCTCACCACAGACTACCCTTAACACCGGGGAGCTGTTTTTT
- TRBJ1-3 TRBD1 TRBV6-5 CASSPTGYSGNTIYF TGTGCCAGCAGTCCGACAGGGTACTCTGGAAACACCATATATTTT
- TRBJ1-6 - TRBV3-1/TRBV3-2 CASSQGNRRDSPLHF TGTGCCAGCAGCCAAGGCAACCGGAGGGATTCACCCCTCCACTTT
- TRBJ2-7 TRBD2 TRBV18 CASSWTSGPEQYF TGTGCCAGCTCATGGACTAGCGGGCCTGAGCAGTACTTC
once TRBJ1-1 - TRBV5-1 CASHMGPGDEAFF TGCGCCAGCCACATGGGCCCGGGAGATGAAGCTTTCTTT
- TRBJ1-2 - TRBV7-9 CASSPLNRVFEGYTF TGTGCCAGCAGCCCCTTAAACCGGGTCTTCGAGGGCTACACCTTC
few TRBJ1-5 TRBD1 TRBV7-9 CAVNRGDNQPQHF TGTGCCGTCAACAGGGGGGACAATCAGCCCCAGCATTTT
- TRBJ1-6 - TRBV6-2/TRBV6-3 CASSYSAGNSPLHF TGTGCCAGCAGTTACTCGGCGGGGAATTCACCCCTCCACTTT
- TRBJ1-4 TRBD1 TRBV10-3 CAISPGTGTVNEKLFF TGTGCCATCAGTCCCGGGACAGGAACGGTAAATGAAAAACTGTTTTTT
- TRBJ2-1 - TRBV5-1 CASRMDVQGQFF TGCGCCAGCAGGATGGACGTTCAGGGCCAGTTCTTC
- TRBJ2-3 TRBD2 TRBV9 CASSLTGTSLTDTQYF TGTGCCAGCAGCCTAACCGGGACTAGCCTTACAGATACGCAGTATTTT
many TRBJ1-6 TRBD1 TRBV19 CASNEGALNSPLHF TGTGCCAGTAACGAGGGGGCTCTTAATTCACCCCTCCACTTT
- TRBJ2-7 - TRBV24-1 CAPQASHSERPSYEQYF TGTGCCCCCCAGGCTAGCCATTCAGAACGGCCCTCCTACGAGCAGTACTTC
- TRBJ2-7 - TRBV11-2 CASSLGAGSYEQYF TGTGCCAGCAGCTTAGGGGCGGGGTCCTACGAGCAGTACTTC
once TRBJ1-1 TRBD1 TRBV11-2 CASSLDRWSTEAFF TGTGCCAGCAGCTTGGACAGGTGGAGCACTGAAGCTTTCTTT
- TRBJ2-7 - TRBV19 CASSPILSGARDEQYF TGTGCCAGTAGTCCCATACTTTCAGGGGCGCGGGACGAGCAGTACTTC
- TRBJ2-7 TRBD1 TRBV5-1 CASSLEQGYSYEQYF TGCGCCAGCAGCTTGGAACAGGGGTACTCCTACGAGCAGTACTTC
once TRBJ2-1 TRBD2 TRBV18 CASSPGRGSYNEQFF TGTGCCAGCTCACCAGGGAGGGGCTCCTACAATGAGCAGTTCTTC
- TRBJ1-1 - TRBV2 CASSASRQGINGNTEAFF TGTGCCAGCAGTGCATCAAGGCAGGGCATCAATGGGAACACTGAAGCTTTCTTT
few TRBJ2-7 TRBD2 TRBV7-6 CASSRSGGSYEQYF TGTGCCAGCAGCCGTAGCGGGGGCTCCTACGAGCAGTACTTC
once TRBJ2-7 - TRBV2 CASRGGIFYEQYF TGTGCCAGCCGAGGGGGTATTTTCTACGAGCAGTACTTC
few TRBJ2-1 TRBD2 TRBV2 CASTWTSGVYNEQFF TGTGCCAGCACCTGGACTAGCGGGGTGTACAATGAGCAGTTCTTC
- TRBJ2-7 TRBD2 TRBV10-3 CAPPSGESYEQYF TGTGCCCCGCCTAGCGGGGAGTCCTACGAGCAGTACTTC
- TRBJ2-5 TRBD1 TRBV4-1 CASSKGDSIETQYF TGCGCCAGCAGCAAGGGGGACAGTATAGAGACCCAGTACTTC
once TRBJ1-5 TRBD1 TRBV7-6 CASSFQQGERQPQHF TGTGCCAGCAGCTTCCAACAGGGGGAGCGTCAGCCCCAGCATTTT
- TRBJ1-6 - TRBV19 CASRQASSYNSPLHF TGTGCCAGTAGACAGGCTAGCTCCTATAATTCACCCCTCCACTTT
- TRBJ2-3 TRBD2 TRBV7-3 CASSLGPRDYQYF TGTGCCAGCAGCTTAGGACCCAGGGACTACCAGTATTTT
- TRBJ2-1 TRBD1 TRBV7-6 CASSFDRAAEQFF TGTGCCAGCAGCTTCGACAGGGCGGCTGAGCAGTTCTTC
- TRBJ2-5 - TRBV21-1 CASSATRGNRARSGAQETQYF TGTGCCAGCAGCGCCACGAGGGGGAACAGGGCGAGAAGCGGGGCCCAAGAGACCCAGTACTTC
- TRBJ1-2 TRBD1 TRBV7-9 CASSSQRQGNNYGYTF TGTGCCAGCAGCTCCCAACGACAGGGAAATAACTATGGCTACACCTTC
- TRBJ1-3 - TRBV12-3/TRBV12-4 CASNLLSGNTIYF TGTGCCAGCAATCTTCTCTCTGGAAACACCATATATTTT
- TRBJ2-1 - TRBV19 CASSIAGDSLNEQFF TGTGCCAGTAGTATAGCGGGAGATTCGTTGAATGAGCAGTTCTTC
- TRBJ1-2 TRBD1 TRBV5-1 CASSFTGQDYGYTF TGCGCCAGCAGCTTTACCGGACAGGACTATGGCTACACCTTC
- TRBJ1-5 TRBD1 TRBV7-9 CASSLRPGQSANSNQPQHF TGTGCCAGCAGCTTACGACCGGGACAGAGCGCCAATAGCAATCAGCCCCAGCATTTT
- TRBJ1-2 TRBD1 TRBV9 CASSEESGTGGPKDYGYTF TGTGCCAGCAGCGAGGAGTCCGGGACAGGGGGCCCTAAGGACTATGGCTACACCTTC
- TRBJ2-2 TRBD2 TRBV4-2 CASSPLAGGHPGELFF TGTGCCAGCAGCCCCCTAGCGGGAGGGCACCCCGGGGAGCTGTTTTTT
once TRBJ2-7 - TRBV19 CASSIALWSYEQYF TGTGCCAGTAGTATAGCCCTGTGGAGCTACGAGCAGTACTTC
- TRBJ1-1 - TRBV7-9 CASSYEYREAFF TGTGCCAGCAGCTATGAGTACAGGGAGGCTTTCTTT
- TRBJ1-2 - TRBV4-1 CASSQGRGHTNYGYTF TGCGCCAGCAGCCAAGGGAGGGGCCACACTAACTATGGCTACACCTTC
- TRBJ1-2 - TRBV5-1 CASSLDRVHGYTF TGCGCCAGCAGCTTGGATCGGGTCCATGGCTACACCTTC
few TRBJ2-2 TRBD1 TRBV23-1 CASSPDRGVTGELFF TGCGCCAGCAGTCCAGACAGGGGGGTGACCGGGGAGCTGTTTTTT
few TRBJ2-3 TRBD2 TRBV28 CASSSLAGASDTQYF TGTGCCAGCAGTTCACTAGCGGGAGCCTCAGATACGCAGTATTTT